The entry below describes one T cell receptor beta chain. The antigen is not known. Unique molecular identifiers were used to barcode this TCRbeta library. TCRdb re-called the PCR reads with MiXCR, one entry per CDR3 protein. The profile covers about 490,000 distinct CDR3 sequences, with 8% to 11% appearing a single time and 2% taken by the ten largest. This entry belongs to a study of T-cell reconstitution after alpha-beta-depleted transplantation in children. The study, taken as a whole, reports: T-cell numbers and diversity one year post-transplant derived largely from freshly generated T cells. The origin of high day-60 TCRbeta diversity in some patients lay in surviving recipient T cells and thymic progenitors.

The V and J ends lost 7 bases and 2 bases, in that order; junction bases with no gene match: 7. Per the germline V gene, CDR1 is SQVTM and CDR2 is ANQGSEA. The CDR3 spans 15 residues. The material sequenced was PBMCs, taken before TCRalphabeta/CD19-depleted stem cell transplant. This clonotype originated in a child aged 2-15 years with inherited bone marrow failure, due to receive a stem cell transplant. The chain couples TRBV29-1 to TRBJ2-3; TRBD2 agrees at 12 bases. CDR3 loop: CSAVGLAGPTDTQYF. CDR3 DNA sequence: TGCAGCGCCGTCGGACTAGCGGGGCCCACAGATACGCAGTATTTT.